The rows below give T cell receptor beta chains drawn from one sample of a study of lymphopenia after photon versus proton radiotherapy. Repertoires were generated with immunoSEQ multiplex PCR, while TCRdb's copy carries only in-frame clones and drops some. The table lists some 33,000 clones, 85% to 90% of them singletons. The sample here was peripheral blood, taken from a patient treated with photon-based radiotherapy. Receptor source: a woman in her fifties or sixties with pancreatic cancer. CDR3s include the opening cysteine and the closing phenylalanine or tryptophan. Each record gives: clone size, V gene, D gene, J gene, CDR3 DNA, CDR3 protein. The D gene is left open where the match is weak. Size is omitted from some rows. Given values are once, few, many or a class for expanded clones.

NA	TRBV6-5	TRBD1	TRBJ2-7	TGTGCCAGCAGACCAGTGGACAGGGGCCTCCACGAGCAGTACTTC	CASRPVDRGLHEQYF
once	TRBV19	TRBD1	TRBJ1-5	TGTGCCAGTAGTTTGGGACAGGGGAATCAGCCCCAGCATTTT	CASSLGQGNQPQHF
NA	TRBV11-2	NA	TRBJ1-5	TGTGCCAGCAGCTTAGGTGTGGGCAATCAGCCCCAGCATTTT	CASSLGVGNQPQHF
NA	TRBV30	NA	TRBJ1-1	TGTGCCTGGAATCAGGGCCAAGAAGCTTTCTTT	CAWNQGQEAFF
NA	TRBV9	TRBD2	TRBJ2-5	TGTGCCAGCAGCGTAGCTGCGGGAGTCGGGGAGACCCAGTACTTC	CASSVAAGVGETQYF
NA	TRBV9	TRBD2	TRBJ2-7	TGTGCCAGCAGCTCCCCGACTAGCGCGTACGAGCAGTACTTC	CASSSPTSAYEQYF
NA	TRBV7-2	NA	TRBJ1-4	TGTGCCAGCACCGGACAGACAAAAGAAAAACTGTTTTTT	CASTGQTKEKLFF
NA	TRBV27	NA	TRBJ2-3	TGTGCCAGCAGTCCTCCGGGGCGGGATACGCAGTATTTT	CASSPPGRDTQYF
NA	TRBV7-8	NA	TRBJ2-1	TGTGCCAGCAGCTTAGGAACAGGAGGCGACAATGAGCAGTTCTTC	CASSLGTGGDNEQFF
NA	TRBV2	TRBD2	TRBJ2-3	TGTGCCAGCAGTACTAGCGGGAGGGGAATAGATACGCAGTATTTT	CASSTSGRGIDTQYF
few	TRBV14	NA	TRBJ1-1	TGTGCCAGCAGCCAACGGACGCCCAGGGGGAACACTGAAGCTTTCTTT	CASSQRTPRGNTEAFF
NA	TRBV5-4	NA	TRBJ2-1	TGTGCCAGCCACGAGACAGACCGGATCTACAATGAGCAGTTCTTC	CASHETDRIYNEQFF
NA	TRBV19	TRBD2	TRBJ2-3	TGTGCCAGCACGGGACTAGCGGGCACAGATACGCAGTATTTT	CASTGLAGTDTQYF
once	TRBV27	NA	TRBJ2-7	TGTGCCAGCAGTCCCACCCACGGCAGCGGGCAGTACTTC	CASSPTHGSGQYF
NA	TRBV30	TRBD1	TRBJ1-2	TGTGCCTGGAGTGTAAAGGGGGCTAGTAACTATGGCTACACCTTC	CAWSVKGASNYGYTF
NA	TRBV6-5	NA	TRBJ2-7	TGTGCCAGCAGTTACTCGCGTTCATCCTACGAGCAGTACTTC	CASSYSRSSYEQYF
NA	TRBV27	TRBD2	TRBJ2-5	TGTGCCAGCAGTTTTAGTGGGAGGGACCAAGAGACCCAGTACTTC	CASSFSGRDQETQYF
NA	TRBV29-1	NA	TRBJ1-1	TGCAGCGTCGAGACACTGAGGACTGAAGCTTTCTTT	CSVETLRTEAFF
NA	TRBV7-2	TRBD1	TRBJ1-4	TGTGCCAGCAGCCCCCGCCCGGGACAGGGGACGTCCCTGGCAAAACTGTTTTTT	CASSPRPGQGTSLAKLFF
once	TRBV11-1	TRBD1	TRBJ2-2	TGTGCCAGCAGGAGGACAGGGGGGAGCACCGGGGAGCTGTTTTTT	CASRRTGGSTGELFF
NA	TRBV29-1	TRBD1	TRBJ2-5	TGCAGCGTTGGGGGGACAGGGGTAGAGACCCAGTACTTC	CSVGGTGVETQYF
NA	TRBV7-9	NA	TRBJ2-7	TGTGCCGCAGAGGGGCTAACTACTTACGAGCAGTACTTC	CAAEGLTTYEQYF
NA	TRBV5-1	NA	TRBJ2-1	TGCGCCAGCAGCTTGGAAGGCGGAATCTACAATGAGCAGTTCTTC	CASSLEGGIYNEQFF
NA	TRBV7-2	TRBD2	TRBJ2-1	TGTGCCAGCAGCCCGGGACTAGCGGGTGTCAATGAGCAGTTCTTC	CASSPGLAGVNEQFF
NA	TRBV7-8	TRBD2	TRBJ2-1	TGTGCCAGCAGCTTATCTAGCGGGGCACTCTACAATGAGCAGTTCTTC	CASSLSSGALYNEQFF
NA	TRBV5-1	NA	TRBJ2-7	TGCGCCAGCAGCAAAAGACTAGATAGGAAATACGAGCAGTACTTC	CASSKRLDRKYEQYF
NA	TRBV11-3	NA	TRBJ2-3	TGTGCCAGCAGCTTAGCCCCGGGGGCAGATACGCAGTATTTT	CASSLAPGADTQYF
NA	TRBV19	NA	TRBJ1-1	TGTGCCAGTAGTATCAACCCCGGACTGATGAACACTGAAGCTTTCTTT	CASSINPGLMNTEAFF
NA	TRBV21-1	NA	TRBJ1-1	TGTGCCAGCAGCCCATGGACAGGGGGGCCCACTGAAGCTTTCTTT	CASSPWTGGPTEAFF
NA	TRBV30	TRBD2	TRBJ2-1	TGTGCCTGGAGCGAGACTAGCGGGATAGAGCAGTTCTTC	CAWSETSGIEQFF
NA	TRBV4-2	NA	TRBJ2-7	TGTGCCAGCAGCCAAGATGGCTTCCTCGAGCAGTACTTC	CASSQDGFLEQYF
NA	TRBV20-1	NA	TRBJ2-7	TGCAGTGTTGAGGGAGGCTACGAGCAGTACTTC	CSVEGGYEQYF
NA	TRBV6-5	NA	TRBJ1-1	TGTGCCAGCAGTTCTTGGGAGAAGGGCGGAACTGAAGCTTTCTTT	CASSSWEKGGTEAFF
once	TRBV2	NA	TRBJ1-2	TGTGCCAGCAGTGGCCTCTCCGATGGCTACACCTTC	CASSGLSDGYTF
NA	TRBV5-1	TRBD2	TRBJ2-3	TGCGCCAGCAGCCTTTCTAGCGGGAGGGAGTATAGCACAGATACGCAGTATTTT	CASSLSSGREYSTDTQYF
NA	TRBV4-3	TRBD2	TRBJ2-1	TGCGCCAGCAGCCAAGTAGCGGGAGGGAGCAATGAGCAGTTCTTC	CASSQVAGGSNEQFF
hyperexpanded	TRBV19	TRBD2	TRBJ2-7	TGTGCCAGTAGTATAGCTCGCGAGCGGGGCTACGAGCAGTACTTC	CASSIARERGYEQYF
NA	TRBV5-1	NA	TRBJ1-2	TGCGCCAGCAGCCCTGGGAACTATGGCTACACCTTC	CASSPGNYGYTF
NA	TRBV4-3	TRBD1	TRBJ1-4	TGCGCCAGCAGCCAAAGGCCCGGGACAGGGAATGAAAAACTGTTTTTT	CASSQRPGTGNEKLFF
NA	TRBV7-2	TRBD1	TRBJ2-7	TGTGCCAGCAGCACCGATGGGACAGGGATCTACGAGCAGTACTTC	CASSTDGTGIYEQYF
NA	TRBV19	NA	TRBJ2-3	TGTGCCAGTAGTATCGACAGGAGTTGGGATACGCAGTATTTT	CASSIDRSWDTQYF
NA	TRBV6-1	TRBD2	TRBJ2-7	TGTGCCAGCAGTGTGGCTAGCGGATACGAGCAGTACTTC	CASSVASGYEQYF
NA	TRBV19	NA	TRBJ2-2	TGTGCCAGTAAGATGGTAGCGTCGAACACCGGGGAGCTGTTTTTT	CASKMVASNTGELFF
once	TRBV9	NA	TRBJ2-2	TGTGCCAGCAGCGTAGAAGGGAACACCGGGGAGCTGTTTTTT	CASSVEGNTGELFF
NA	TRBV5-1	TRBD2	TRBJ2-7	TGCGCCAGCAGCTTGGGTAGCGGGAGTATTAGGTCCTACGAGCAGTACTTC	CASSLGSGSIRSYEQYF
NA	TRBV21-1	NA	TRBJ1-3	TGTGCCAGCAGCAAAGCAGGAACCGGGACATTGACCTCTGGAAACACCATATATTTT	CASSKAGTGTLTSGNTIYF
NA	TRBV11-2	TRBD2	TRBJ2-1	TGTGCCAGCAGCCCGGGACTAGCGGGAGAGTTTTACAATGAGCAGTTCTTC	CASSPGLAGEFYNEQFF
few	TRBV7-9	TRBD2	TRBJ2-7	TGTGCCAGCAGCTCGCCGGGGGGGATCGCCTACGAGCAGTACTTC	CASSSPGGIAYEQYF
once	TRBV28	NA	TRBJ2-2	TGTGCCAGCCGAAGAGTCGCCAATCAGAACACCGGGGAGCTGTTTTTT	CASRRVANQNTGELFF
NA	TRBV19	TRBD1	TRBJ1-5	TGTGCCAGTAGTACATACCTGGGGACAGGCAATCAGCCCCAGCATTTT	CASSTYLGTGNQPQHF
once	TRBV7-2	TRBD1	TRBJ2-7	TGTGCCAGCAGCTTCGGGACAGGGATTCCCGAGCAGTACTTC	CASSFGTGIPEQYF